A few counts support the clone carrying this T cell receptor (beta chain). The cDNA was generated through 5'RACE incorporating 10-nucleotide random UMIs. TCRdb re-derived calls from the 5' RACE reads in MiXCR, one entry per CDR3 protein. The table shows under 40,000 distinct CDR3 sequences, with under 4% occurring only once. As for time point: longitudinal time-point 1 (baseline). Trimming cost V 2 bases and J 7 bases, with 14 bases left between them. There are 14 residues in the CDR3. CDR1 and CDR2 (germline): MNHEY, SVGAGI. The entry originates in a study of neurological immune-mediated disorders. V is TRBV6-5 and J is TRBJ1-1; possible D gene TRBD1, 6 bases. Sequencing used PBMCs. The sequence derives from an older woman with multiple sclerosis. The CDR3 DNA sequence: TGTGCCAGCAGTTACGAACAGGGAGGTGGTGAAGCTTTCTTT. Translation gives CASSYEQGGGEAFF.